Following are 27 T cell receptor beta chains from one sample sequenced in a study of blood T cell repertoires in COVID-19. Only in-frame clones appear in the TCRdb table, and some are missing; sequencing was by immunoSEQ multiplex PCR. The table has fewer than 250,000 clones, 80% to 90% seen once. Sequencing input: peripheral blood. The receptors here all came from a woman in her 70s with acute or convalescent COVID-19.

The chain recombines TRBV11-2 with TRBJ2-7; D might be TRBD1 (5 bases). Germline V lookup: CDR1 SGHAT, CDR2 FQNNGV. The CDR3 is made up of 13 amino acids. Trimming pared 4 bases from V and 2 bases from J, leaving 9 bases between. For the CDR3, the DNA is TGTGCCAGCAGCTCCCAGGACACCTACGAGCAGTACTTC. Its protein product is CASSSQDTYEQYF.

The chain joins TRBV18 to TRBJ1-1; possibly TRBD1 for D (6 bases). The CDR3 loop spans 14 amino acids. Between the trimmed V and J ends, which lost 2 bases and 11 bases, there was a span of 18 bases. Germline-derived CDR1 and CDR2 are KGHSH and LQKENI. The CDR3 reads CASSPRTGMFGAFF. DNA of the CDR3: TGTGCCAGCTCACCAAGAACAGGGATGTTCGGCGCTTTCTTT.

The chain employs TRBV5-1 and TRBJ2-1; 11 nucleotides align to TRBD2. Germline-derived CDR1 and CDR2 are SGHRS and YFSETQ. The ends lost 2 bases at V and 3 bases at J; junction bases unmatched: 4. The CDR3 spans 16 residues. CDR3 in amino acids: CASSLLAGAVYNEQFF. In DNA form, the CDR3 reads TGCGCCAGCAGCTTACTAGCGGGGGCCGTCTACAATGAGCAGTTCTTC.

The chain carries TRBV24-1 and TRBJ1-5, with a tentative D call TRBD1 (6 bases). V was trimmed by 3 bases and J by 7 bases, leaving 6 bases between them. Germline V CDR1 and CDR2: KGHDR, SFDVKD. This CDR3 comprises 12 residues. CDR3 DNA: TGTGCCACCAGTGATGGACAGCAGCCCCAGCATTTT. Translating it yields CATSDGQQPQHF.

The CDR3 nucleotides read TGTGCCAGCAGCCCTTGGACAGGGGGCGAAGAGACCCAGTACTTC. Protein: CASSPWTGGEETQYF. This chain connects TRBV7-9 to TRBJ2-5, with 11 bases fitting TRBD1. Unmatched junction bases numbered 5, after V lost 5 bases and J lost 3 bases. Germline V gene sequence: CDR1 SEHNR, CDR2 FQNEAQ (reference sequence). The CDR3 consists of 15 residues.

This clone was recorded only once. The rearrangement links TRBV28 to TRBJ2-7; 8 bases are a match to TRBD2. V was clipped by 9 bases and J by 5 bases; unmatched bases: 15. The CDR3 is made up of 15 amino acids. Germline V gene lookup returns CDR1 MDHEN and CDR2 SYDVKM. The CDR3 reads CASPPSSGFLNEQYF. In DNA form, the CDR3 reads TGTGCCAGTCCCCCGTCTAGCGGGTTTCTAAACGAGCAGTACTTC.

The chain is built from TRBV10-1 and TRBJ1-5; possibly TRBD1 for D (5 bases). Trimming took off 6 bases at V and 3 bases at J, with 12 bases between the two ends. The length of the CDR3 is 14 residues. Germline CDR1 and CDR2: WNHNN and SYGVQD (reference sequence). CDR3 sequence (DNA): TGCGCCAGCAGGGGTCAGGGATTCAATCAGCCCCAGCATTTT. Protein product: CASRGQGFNQPQHF.

This chain links TRBV14 with TRBJ1-3; 9 positions match TRBD1. The CDR3 covers 18 residues. CDR1 SGHDN and CDR2 FVKESK come from the germline V gene. The V and J ends lost 2 bases and 0 bases, in that order; junction bases with no gene match: 8. For the CDR3, the DNA is TGTGCCAGCAGCCAACGGGACAGGGTCCCCTACTCTGGAAACACCATATATTTT. This codes for CASSQRDRVPYSGNTIYF.

A few counts support this clone. The chain has TRBV28 and TRBJ1-5; 9 positions agree with TRBD1. With 10 bases clipped from V and 0 bases from J, the junction kept 7 bases outside the gene matches. Germline CDR1 is MDHEN and CDR2 is SYDVKM. The length of the CDR3 is 15 residues. CDR3 amino acids: CATYRGPYSNQPQHF. The DNA for the CDR3 is TGTGCCACATACAGGGGGCCTTATAGCAATCAGCCCCAGCATTTT.

This chain links TRBV5-1 with TRBJ1-2; the match to TRBD1 covers 8 bases. Germline V gives CDR1 SGHRS, CDR2 YFSETQ. V lost 4 bases, J lost 5 bases, and 7 bases stayed unmatched. The CDR3 covers 14 residues. The CDR3 region has the DNA TGCGCCAGCAGCCCGATGACAGGGGAGTATGGCTACACCTTC. Residues: CASSPMTGEYGYTF.

This CDR3 is CASAQGLENTIYF. The CDR3 region has the DNA TGTGCCAGTGCACAGGGATTAGAAAACACCATATATTTT. The J gene is TRBJ1-3, the V gene TRBV19; D possibly corresponds to TRBD1 (6 bases). The CDR3 is 13 residues long. Germline V gives CDR1 LNHDA, CDR2 SQIVND (reference sequence). V was trimmed by 8 bases and J by 6 bases, leaving 14 bases between them.

The CDR3 region has the DNA TGCGCCAGCAGCATGGACAGGGTGACAGATACGCAGTATTTT. Translating gives CASSMDRVTDTQYF. The gene calls are TRBV5-1 and TRBJ2-3, with 8 bases aligning to TRBD1. The length of the CDR3 is 14 residues. The V and J ends lost 4 bases and 3 bases, in that order; junction bases with no gene match: 4. The germline CDR1 and CDR2 sequences are SGHRS and YFSETQ.

The V gene is TRBV10-1, the J gene TRBJ2-1; perhaps TRBD2 as D (5 bases). This CDR3 is 16 amino acids long. The V gene's germline CDR1 is WNHNN and CDR2 SYGVQD (reference sequence). V was clipped by 0 bases and J by 8 bases, with 17 bases between them. DNA for the CDR3: TGCGCCAGCAGTGAGTCGGGGAGCGGCCCCGCCTATGAGCAGTTCTTC. It codes for CASSESGSGPAYEQFF.

This clone was detected only a few times. This chain connects TRBV18 to TRBJ2-6; 9 bases map to TRBD1. Germline CDR1 and CDR2: KGHSH and LQKENI. With V trimmed by 5 bases and J by 2 bases, 1 base remained unmatched. The CDR3 contains 15 residues. The CDR3 here is CASSTGGAGANVLTF. In nucleotides, the CDR3 is TGTGCCAGCTCAACAGGGGGCGCTGGGGCCAACGTCCTGACTTTC.

In this sample, this clone turned up once. This chain joins TRBV4-2 and TRBJ2-7; D is perhaps TRBD1 (8 bases). The V end was cut by 4 bases, the J end by 3 bases, with 13 bases between. Looked up from germline, CDR1 is LGHNA and CDR2 is YNFKEQ. This CDR3 is built from 14 residues. CDR3 bases: TGTGCCAGCAGCCGGACAGGGAGGGACTACGAGCAGTACTTC. Its translation: CASSRTGRDYEQYF.

The CDR3 coding sequence is TGTGCCAGCAGCCTCACAGGCTTAGAATCACCCCTCCACTTT. Translating it yields CASSLTGLESPLHF. The chain uses TRBV9 and TRBJ1-6; tentative D call: TRBD1 (5 bases). The germline V gene has CDR1 SGDLS and CDR2 YYNGEE. The CDR3 covers 14 residues. Trimming cost V 4 bases and J 10 bases, with 15 bases left between them.

For the CDR3, the DNA is TGTGCCAGCAGTTACCAGGCGGGAGGCCACAATGAGCAGTTCTTC. Translated: CASSYQAGGHNEQFF. The chain has TRBV6-5 and TRBJ2-1; TRBD2 matches 8 bases. This CDR3 contains 15 residues. Germline trimming cut 2 bases from V and 5 bases from J; bases unmatched to any gene: 5. In germline, CDR1 is MNHEY, CDR2 SVGAGI.

The chain carries TRBV28 and TRBJ2-1; 10 bases line up with TRBD2. The CDR3 is 16 residues long. Germline CDR1 and CDR2: MDHEN and SYDVKM. The V and J ends lost 4 bases and 7 bases, in that order; junction bases with no gene match: 10. This chain's CDR3 is CASSSHGAGGGNEQFF. CDR3 nucleotides: TGTGCCAGCAGTTCCCACGGAGCGGGAGGGGGAAATGAGCAGTTCTTC.

CDR3 protein: CASSTASLNTGELFF. CDR3 in DNA: TGTGCCAGTAGTACCGCTAGCTTGAACACCGGGGAGCTGTTTTTT. The chain uses TRBV19 and TRBJ2-2, with D perhaps matching TRBD2 (5 bases). The CDR3 loop spans 15 amino acids. Looked up from germline, CDR1 is LNHDA and CDR2 is SQIVND (reference sequence). Trimming left V 4 bases short and J 1 base short, with 10 bases between.

The rearrangement joins TRBV19 to TRBJ1-4, with a possible D match to TRBD1 (6 bases). The V end was cut by 7 bases, the J end by 6 bases, with 18 bases between. The CDR3 extends over 15 amino acids. Looked up from germline, CDR1 is LNHDA and CDR2 is SQIVND (reference sequence). CDR3 DNA: TGTGCCAGTAAAGGCAGGGGAGTTAGGGATGAAAAACTGTTTTTT. Its protein is CASKGRGVRDEKLFF.

Note on this clone: Other DNA sequences in the sample encode the same CDR3. The chain has TRBV29-1 and TRBJ2-7; 7 nucleotides align to TRBD2. Trimming removed 4 bases from V and 4 bases from J; junction bases left unmatched: 4. The germline V gene has CDR1 SQVTM and CDR2 ANQGSEA. This CDR3 spans 12 amino acids. Written as DNA, the CDR3 is TGCAGCGTTGTGCGGGGGAGGTACGAGCAGTACTTC. Encoded protein: CSVVRGRYEQYF.

The table lists this clone with a count of one. The CDR3 spells CASSLVTGSGNTIYF. The CDR3 region has the DNA TGTGCCAGCAGCTTAGTTACGGGCTCTGGAAACACCATATATTTT. V and J are TRBV11-2 and TRBJ1-3; D is ambiguous. V lost 1 base, J lost 0 bases, and 7 bases lay in between. The CDR3 is 15 amino acids. Germline V CDR1 and CDR2: SGHAT, FQNNGV.

The rearrangement uses TRBV6-6 and TRBJ1-5, with 11 bases aligning to TRBD1. Germline CDR1 is MNHNY and CDR2 is SVGAGI (reference sequence). V dropped 6 bases and J dropped 5; count of bases not matched to a gene: 9. CDR3 length: 16 amino acids. The CDR3 nucleotides read TGTGCCAGCAGCGGAAGGGACAGGGGGTTTTATCAGCCCCAGCATTTT. Translation: CASSGRDRGFYQPQHF.

The chain uses TRBV6-1 and TRBJ1-2; TRBD1 aligns across 7 bases. The J segment lost 8 bases and the V segment lost 3 bases, leaving 12 bases of the junction unmatched. The CDR3 has 15 amino acids. Per the germline V gene, CDR1 is MNHNS and CDR2 is SASEGT. CDR3 loop: CASSEAGTAYFGYTF. For the CDR3, the DNA is TGTGCCAGCAGTGAGGCCGGGACAGCCTACTTCGGCTACACCTTC.

V and J are TRBV6-5 and TRBJ2-2; TRBD1 is a possible D gene (6 bases). CDR3 size: 14 residues. Germline CDR1 and CDR2: MNHEY and SVGAGI. The V gene lost 7 bases and the J gene lost 7 bases, with 16 bases spanning the gap. CDR3 sequence: CASNPTGQGGELFF. The CDR3 nucleotides are TGTGCCAGCAACCCCACAGGGCAAGGCGGGGAGCTGTTTTTT.

V and J are TRBV12-3 or TRBV12-4 and TRBJ1-3, with TRBD1 as a possible D gene (6 bases). The CDR3 runs to 13 residues. V was shortened by 3 bases and J by 9 bases, with 12 bases between the two germline ends. The CDR3 spells CASSFSGGGTIYF. CDR3 nucleotides: TGTGCCAGCAGTTTTTCGGGGGGCGGCACCATATATTTT.

The V and J genes are TRBV5-4 and TRBJ2-3, with no clear D. The germline gives CDR1 SGHNT, CDR2 YYREEE (reference sequence). The CDR3 runs 13 residues. Trimming took 2 bases from V and 2 from J, leaving 6 bases between them. Written as DNA, the CDR3 is TGTGCCAGCAGCTTTCGAGCCACAGATACGCAGTATTTT. Translating gives CASSFRATDTQYF.